A single sample is the source of the 21 T cell receptor beta chains below, sequenced in a study of blood T cell repertoires in COVID-19. Produced via immunoSEQ multiplex PCR; TCRdb's table is partial and in-frame only. Of 250,000 or so clones in the sample, 88% were seen once. Sequencing was done on a sample of peripheral blood. The receptors originated from a woman aged 55-75 years with acute or convalescent COVID-19.

This clone was recorded once. The genes are TRBV4-1 and TRBJ1-1; no firm D call. V lost 0 bases, J lost 0 bases, and 14 bases lay in between. The V gene's germline CDR1 is MGHRA and CDR2 YSYEKL. CDR3 length: 17 residues. CDR3 protein: CASSQDGNTFMNTEAFF. The CDR3 region has the DNA TGCGCCAGCAGCCAAGACGGGAACACGTTCATGAACACTGAAGCTTTCTTT.

The chain has TRBV4-2 and TRBJ2-7, with 13 bases aligning to TRBD2. With 0 bases clipped from V and 3 bases from J, the junction kept 2 bases outside the gene matches. Germline values: CDR1 LGHNA, CDR2 YNFKEQ. The CDR3 sequence is 16 residues long. In nucleotides, the CDR3 is TGTGCCAGCAGCCAAGAGAGACTAGCGGGAGGCTACGAGCAGTACTTC. Its translation is CASSQERLAGGYEQYF.

The genes are TRBV4-1 and TRBJ1-4; maybe TRBD1 (5 bases). The germline gives CDR1 MGHRA, CDR2 YSYEKL. The length of the CDR3 is 15 residues. V was cut by 1 base and J by 4 bases, with 10 bases left in between. The CDR3 DNA reads TGCGCCAGCAGCCAAGGACAGACTTTTAATGAAAAACTGTTTTTT. Its protein is CASSQGQTFNEKLFF.

The V gene is TRBV24-1, the J gene TRBJ1-2, with D perhaps TRBD1 (5 bases). CDR3 size: 15 residues. V was pared by 2 bases and J by 0 bases, with 9 bases between. Germline CDR1 and CDR2: KGHDR and SFDVKD. CDR3 DNA: TGTGCCACCAGTGATTCCCAGGGCACTAACTATGGCTACACCTTC. Translating gives CATSDSQGTNYGYTF.

The chain is built from TRBV6-5 and TRBJ2-6; TRBD1 is a possible D gene (5 bases). Germline assignment: CDR1 MNHEY and CDR2 SVGAGI. CDR3 length: 15 amino acids. The V and J ends lost 8 bases and 1 base respectively, with 12 bases between them. CDR3 region: CASAGFGSGANVLTF. The DNA of the CDR3 is TGTGCCAGCGCAGGGTTTGGGTCTGGGGCCAACGTCCTGACTTTC.

The chain has TRBV5-6 and TRBJ2-5; D unclear. V was pared by 0 bases and J by 4 bases, with 13 bases between. The CDR3 has 15 residues. Germline lookup yields CDR1 SGHDT and CDR2 YYEEEE. CDR3 DNA: TGTGCCAGCAGCTTGGAAACAGATCAGGTAGAGACCCAGTACTTC. This codes for CASSLETDQVETQYF.

This chain uses TRBV5-4 with TRBJ2-1, with TRBD1 as a possible D gene (6 bases). V lost 3 bases and J lost 7, with 14 bases in between. Germline loops: CDR1 SGHNT, CDR2 YYREEE (reference sequence). The CDR3 runs to 14 residues. In DNA, the CDR3 is TGTGCCAGCAGCTCTTTCAGGGGCGGGAATGAGCAGTTCTTC. It codes for CASSSFRGGNEQFF.

CDR3: CASSSRGGYGYTF. In nucleotides, the CDR3 is TGTGCCAGCAGCTCCAGGGGTGGCTATGGCTACACCTTC. This chain uses TRBV12-3 or TRBV12-4 with TRBJ1-2, with a weak D call TRBD1 (6 bases). The CDR3 consists of 13 residues. Trimming pared 6 bases from V and 4 bases from J, leaving 12 bases between.

The chain uses TRBV5-1 and TRBJ1-1, with a possible D match to TRBD1 (6 bases). Germline lookup yields CDR1 SGHRS and CDR2 YFSETQ. This CDR3 contains 14 residues. V was clipped by 4 bases and J by 1 base, with 11 bases between them. The CDR3 DNA reads TGCGCCAGCAGCCGTAAGACAGGGAACACTGAAGCTTTCTTT. It is translated as CASSRKTGNTEAFF.

This clone has a handful of counts. The chain recombines TRBV29-1 with TRBJ1-3, with a tentative D call TRBD1 (5 bases). This CDR3 spans 14 amino acids. Germline V gene data show CDR1 as SQVTM and CDR2 as ANQGSEA. Trimming removed 6 bases from V and 2 bases from J, with 14 bases in between. CDR3: CSVRTGGAGNTIYF. CDR3 nucleotide sequence: TGCAGCGTCCGAACGGGGGGGGCTGGAAACACCATATATTTT.

This chain connects TRBV23-1 to TRBJ2-7; 8 positions agree with TRBD1. TRBV23-1 is annotated as an ORF whose role is uncertain. The junction had 17 bases not matched to a gene; V was cut back by 6 bases and J by 7 bases. The CDR3 runs 16 residues. The CDR3: CASSPIGQGPRGEQYF. CDR3 DNA: TGCGCCAGCAGCCCAATTGGACAGGGCCCGAGGGGTGAGCAGTACTTC.

This clone was seen only a few times. This chain uses TRBV18 with TRBJ2-7; 7 bases map to TRBD1. Germline V gene data show CDR1 as KGHSH and CDR2 as LQKENI. This CDR3 region has 15 residues. The ends lost 2 bases at V and 2 bases at J; junction bases unmatched: 6. Here the CDR3 reads CASSPYSQGAYEQYF. CDR3 nucleotides: TGTGCCAGCTCACCATATAGCCAGGGGGCCTACGAGCAGTACTTC. The full variable domain, rest sourced from reference TRBV18 and TRBJ2-7, is NAGVMQNPRHLVRRRGQEARLRCSPMKGHSHVYWYRQLPEEGLKFMVYLQKENIIDESGMPKERFSAEFPKEGPSILRIQQVVRGDSAAYFCASSPYSQGAYEQYFGPGTRLTVT.

This clone was counted a few times. The sample contains more than one DNA sequence encoding this CDR3. The rearrangement joins TRBV6-6 to TRBJ2-7; 8 nucleotides agree with TRBD1. The CDR3 runs to 14 residues. Germline V gene sequence: CDR1 MNHNY, CDR2 SVGAGI (reference sequence). V gave up 2 bases and J gave up 4 bases; unmatched junction bases: 4. This chain's CDR3 is CASSYPGQGYEQYF. CDR3 DNA: TGTGCCAGCAGTTACCCAGGACAGGGTTACGAGCAGTACTTC.

As concerns this clone: At the DNA level, this CDR3 is encoded by other sequences in the same sample as well. The rearrangement uses TRBV11-3 and TRBJ2-3; maybe TRBD2 (5 bases). The ends were cut back, 5 bases at V and 4 bases at J, with 7 bases in the middle. Germline V gives CDR1 SGHNT, CDR2 YENEEA. This CDR3 spans 12 amino acids. The CDR3 sequence: CASSPGADTQYF. The CDR3 region has the DNA TGTGCCAGCAGCCCCGGGGCAGATACGCAGTATTTT.

The chain recombines TRBV3-1 (or the pseudogene TRBV3-2) with TRBJ1-1; 8 bases are shared with TRBD1. Trimming at V came to 4 bases and at J to 5 bases, leaving 9 bases not matched to a gene. This CDR3 contains 15 residues. Germline V gene sequence: CDR1 LGHDT, CDR2 YNNKEL (reference sequence). CDR3 in DNA: TGTGCCAGCAGCCCACGGGGTACAGGGGGTACTGAAGCTTTCTTT. It encodes CASSPRGTGGTEAFF.

This rearrangement joins TRBV18 to TRBJ1-5; 7 positions agree with TRBD1. In germline, CDR1 is KGHSH, CDR2 LQKENI. Trimming took 0 bases from V and 0 from J; bases not matched to a gene: 5. The CDR3 runs to 17 residues. CDR3 loop: CASSPPTGSYSNQPQHF. As DNA, the CDR3 is TGTGCCAGCTCACCACCGACAGGGAGCTATAGCAATCAGCCCCAGCATTTT.

The V gene is TRBV19, the J gene TRBJ1-2; 9 bases fit TRBD1. From germline, CDR1 is LNHDA and CDR2 SQIVND (reference sequence). Trimming removed 3 bases from V and 4 bases from J; junction bases left unmatched: 9. The CDR3 runs to 16 residues. CDR3 sequence (DNA): TGTGCCAGTAGTATTACAGGGACAGGGTTCGTCTATGGCTACACCTTC. Amino acid sequence: CASSITGTGFVYGYTF.

V gene TRBV5-1 combines with J gene TRBJ2-5; 8 nucleotides align to TRBD2. This CDR3 has 16 residues. With 4 bases clipped from V and 5 bases from J, the junction kept 13 bases outside the gene matches. Germline-derived CDR1 and CDR2 are SGHRS and YFSETQ. The CDR3 coding sequence is TGCGCCAGCAGCCGGGGGTCCAGCGGGGGCGGTGAGACCCAGTACTTC. Amino acids: CASSRGSSGGGETQYF.

This clone was recorded once. The rearrangement uses TRBV7-2 and TRBJ1-5; D gene unclear. V was shortened by 1 base and J by 2 bases, with 9 bases between the two germline ends. This CDR3 has 15 amino acids. Germline lookup yields CDR1 SGHTA and CDR2 FQGNSA. The CDR3 reads CASSLGLERNQPQHF. CDR3 nucleotides: TGTGCCAGCAGCTTAGGCTTAGAGCGCAATCAGCCCCAGCATTTT.

V is TRBV7-9 and J is TRBJ2-3; D may be TRBD1 (6 bases). The CDR3 totals 17 residues. CDR1 is SEHNR, CDR2 FQNEAQ, per germline (reference sequence). Deletions cut 4 bases from V and 2 bases from J, with 19 bases between. The DNA of the CDR3 is TGTGCCAGCAGCTCGACGCCTCCGGGACACTTCACAGATACGCAGTATTTT. Protein sequence: CASSSTPPGHFTDTQYF.

This clone was observed at least ten times. The sample has other DNA sequences that encode this CDR3 too. The J gene is TRBJ2-5, the V gene TRBV9, with D maybe TRBD1 (5 bases). Trimming cost V 4 bases and J 4 bases, with 11 bases left between them. This CDR3 region has 13 residues. Germline assignment: CDR1 SGDLS and CDR2 YYNGEE. CDR3 nucleotide sequence: TGTGCCAGCAGCCTCGCAAGGGGAGAGACCCAGTACTTC. Its protein is CASSLARGETQYF.